The clone carrying this TCR beta chain has more than one count but fewer than ten. Its target is not known. Whole blood was used without fractionation, so all unsorted peripheral T cells were included. Peripheral blood, 2 to 2.5 ml, was drawn for RNA extraction. This sample stems from a study of HIV-infected patients and healthy controls. Whole-study results and caveats: Healthy controls shared more CDR3 sequences between individuals than HIV-infected patients did. MAIT alpha-chain CDR3s were frequent in healthy controls, depleted in HIV+.

About 480 ng RNA was reverse transcribed with alpha and beta constant-region primers. Separate chain-specific third strand synthesis with multiplexing indices produced the alpha and beta libraries. All rearrangements within a chain used one primer pair; cDNA molecules carried barcodes. TCRdb re-called the 5' RACE reads with MiXCR, one entry per CDR3 protein. The sample consists of 19,000 or so distinct CDR3 sequences, around 8.2% of them appearing once. The CDR3 sequence is 15 residues long. The V gene end was trimmed by 6 bases and the J gene end by 6 bases; junction bases not matched to a gene: 6. Germline CDR1 and CDR2: MGHDK and SYGVNS.

The sample was blood. This receptor was obtained from an adult in good health. The rearrangement uses TRBV25-1 and TRBJ2-2; 11 bases fit TRBD2. The CDR3 region is CASRVSGRDAGELFF. CDR3 coding DNA: TGTGCCAGCAGGGTTAGCGGGAGGGACGCCGGGGAGCTGTTTTTT.